This T cell receptor beta chain derives from a study of blood T cell repertoires in COVID-19. This CDR3 has 16 residues. With V trimmed by 3 bases and J by 0 bases, 9 bases remained unmatched. Germline lookup yields CDR1 SGHRS and CDR2 YFSETQ. Method: immunoSEQ multiplex PCR; TCRdb's copy keeps in-frame clones and lacks some. The repertoire holds fewer than 150,000 clones, with roughly 80% as singletons. The sequence was collected from a woman under 30 who had been exposed to COVID-19. The chain is built from TRBV5-1 and TRBJ2-7; 7 nucleotides agree with TRBD1. Input material: PBMCs or T cells enriched from blood (not recorded which). CDR3 sequence reads: CASSSTGRPYSYEQYF. CDR3 sequence (DNA): TGCGCCAGCAGCTCGACAGGGCGGCCCTACTCCTACGAGCAGTACTTC. Full variable domain (outside the CDR3, taken from reference TRBV5-1 and TRBJ2-7): KAGVTQTPRYLIKTRGQQVTLSCSPISGHRSVSWYQQTPGQGLQFLFEYFSETQRNKGNFPGRFSGRQFSNSRSEMNVSTLELGDSALYLCASSSTGRPYSYEQYFGPGTRLTVT.